This TCR beta chain emerged from a study of PD-1 blockade in mismatch repair-deficient tumors. The wider study: Enrolled about 2013-2017, patients had progressing, pretreated mismatch repair-deficient cancers of about twelve types. Study-level points and caveats: Rapid post-treatment expansion, then contraction, generally preceding radiologic response, marked tumor-resident clones.

V gave up 5 bases and J gave up 6 bases, with 14 bases separating them. The CDR3 covers 13 residues. Germline V gene data show CDR1 as SGHAT and CDR2 as FQDESV (reference sequence). As concerns this clone: Its matching antigen is unknown.

Every patient had mismatch repair deficiency by PCR or immunohistochemistry. TCRs were sequenced from a few patients responding to pembrolizumab. The table came from immunoSEQ multiplex PCR; TCRdb's copy has only in-frame clones and leaves some out. This table holds 100,000 or so clones, 82% found once. The chain carries TRBV11-1 and TRBJ2-7, with D hard to call. Sample: peripheral blood, taken approximately 35 weeks after starting pembrolizumab. The TCR was taken from an adult with mismatch repair-deficient cancer. CDR3 coding DNA: TGTGCCAGCAGCCCTTTCAGGAGTGGCGAGCAGTACTTC. Translated: CASSPFRSGEQYF.